This passage covers 23 T cell receptor beta chains from one sample sequenced in a study of blood T cell repertoires in COVID-19. Sequencing was performed with immunoSEQ multiplex PCR; in TCRdb, only in-frame clones are kept and a portion is missing. The top ten clones hold 3.6% of a sample with 250,000 to 300,000 clones, about 85% of them seen once. Sequenced material: peripheral blood. The receptor source for this set is a man aged 18 to 29 with active or convalescent COVID-19.

This clone was seen only a few times. The chain recombines TRBV18 with TRBJ2-6; tentative D call: TRBD2 (6 bases). Trimming took off 6 bases at V and 0 bases at J, with 15 bases between the two ends. The CDR3 is 17 amino acids. Germline values: CDR1 KGHSH, CDR2 LQKENI. In DNA form, the CDR3 reads TGTGCCAGCTCCCCCATGGGGGGTCTCTCTGGGGCCAACGTCCTGACTTTC. Translation: CASSPMGGLSGANVLTF.

The sample holds a few counts of this clone. V is TRBV7-3 and J is TRBJ1-2, with a weak D call TRBD1 (5 bases). CDR3 length: 13 residues. Trimming took off 3 bases at V and 7 bases at J, with 12 bases between the two ends. CDR1 is SGHTA and CDR2 is FQGTGA in the germline V gene. This CDR3 is CASSFGQGAGYTF. In DNA, the CDR3 is TGTGCCAGCAGCTTTGGGCAGGGCGCTGGCTACACCTTC.

This clone has only one observation. V and J are TRBV12-3 or TRBV12-4 and TRBJ1-5; D gene ambiguous. The CDR3 extends over 13 amino acids. V was trimmed by 3 bases and J by 5 bases, leaving 8 bases between them. The CDR3 nucleotides read TGTGCCAGCAGTTTGCTTGGAGATCAGCCCCAGCATTTT. Protein sequence: CASSLLGDQPQHF.

The rearrangement links TRBV5-1 to TRBJ2-1, with D possibly matching TRBD1 (6 bases). The CDR3 runs to 16 residues. V lost 2 bases and J lost 0, with 12 bases in between. The V gene's germline CDR1 is SGHRS and CDR2 YFSETQ. CDR3 protein: CASSLLTGSSYNEQFF. CDR3 sequence (DNA): TGCGCCAGCAGCTTACTAACAGGGAGCTCCTACAATGAGCAGTTCTTC.

V and J are TRBV4-3 and TRBJ1-6; no reliable D call. Germline V gene data show CDR1 as LGHNA and CDR2 as YSLEER. Between the trimmed V and J ends, which lost 0 bases and 3 bases, there was a span of 6 bases. CDR3 length: 15 residues. The CDR3 sequence: CASSQDRFYNSPLHF. In DNA, the CDR3 is TGCGCCAGCAGCCAAGATCGGTTCTATAATTCACCCCTCCACTTT.

The V call is TRBV11-2, the J call TRBJ2-3, with D perhaps matching TRBD2 (6 bases). The CDR3 length is 16 residues. Germline values: CDR1 SGHAT, CDR2 FQNNGV. With 5 bases removed from V and 6 bases from J, the gap between germline ends came to 21 bases. The CDR3 DNA reads as TGTGCCAGCAGCCCCCTGGCGGGGCCACGTACGGATACGCAGTATTTT. Encoded protein: CASSPLAGPRTDTQYF.

V usage is TRBV11-2 and J usage is TRBJ1-6; no definite D call. CDR1 is SGHAT and CDR2 is FQNNGV in the germline V gene. The CDR3 is 14 amino acids. V was shortened by 4 bases and J by 16 bases, with 20 bases between the two germline ends. This CDR3 is CASSWRDLATNLHF. CDR3 in DNA: TGTGCCAGCAGCTGGCGCGACTTGGCTACTAATCTCCACTTT.

The CDR3 is CASSLVPSGQETQYF. For the CDR3, the DNA is TGTGCCAGCAGCTTAGTGCCTAGCGGACAAGAGACCCAGTACTTC. V gene TRBV7-6 combines with J gene TRBJ2-5; 7 bases agree with TRBD2. The CDR3 consists of 15 residues. Unmatched junction bases numbered 4, after V lost 1 base and J lost 2 bases. The V gene's germline CDR1 is SGHVS and CDR2 FNYEAQ.

The CDR3 DNA reads as TGTGCCAGCAGTCCCCTGGAGGTACTAGTCGGACCCAACGAGCAGTACTTC. As protein: CASSPLEVLVGPNEQYF. The chain links TRBV28 to TRBJ2-7, with a possible D match to TRBD2 (5 bases). Germline lookup yields CDR1 MDHEN and CDR2 SYDVKM. The CDR3 has 17 residues. Deletions cut 5 bases from V and 5 bases from J, with 25 bases between.

This clone was seen just once. J is TRBJ2-4 and V is TRBV7-6; 11 nucleotides align to TRBD1. The CDR3 extends over 15 amino acids. Germline V gene sequence: CDR1 SGHVS, CDR2 FNYEAQ. With V trimmed by 4 bases and J by 8 bases, 7 bases remained unmatched. The CDR3 region has the DNA TGTGCCAGCAGCTCGGGACAGGGGGAGGGGGACATTCAGTACTTC. It yields the protein CASSSGQGEGDIQYF.

The chain recombines TRBV2 with TRBJ1-5; D is uncertain. The V end lost 10 bases, the J end lost 2 bases, and 15 bases lay between the germline ends. Per the germline V gene, CDR1 is SNHLY and CDR2 is FYNNEI. The CDR3 has 14 amino acids. The CDR3 DNA sequence: TGTGCCACCCTGACGGAGAGAGGCAATCAGCCCCAGCATTTT. Its protein product is CATLTERGNQPQHF.

The CDR3 DNA reads as TGCGCCAGCAGCTTGGCGGCTAGCGGGGGGACCACCTACGAGCAGTACTTC. It codes for CASSLAASGGTTYEQYF. The chain combines TRBV5-1 with TRBJ2-7; 11 positions match TRBD2. The V and J ends lost 0 bases and 2 bases, in that order; junction bases with no gene match: 7. The CDR3 is made up of 17 amino acids. Germline lookup yields CDR1 SGHRS and CDR2 YFSETQ.

The V call is TRBV28, the J call TRBJ1-5; 7 nucleotides match TRBD1. CDR1 and CDR2 from the germline V gene are MDHEN and SYDVKM. V trimming: 8 bases; J trimming: 1 base; junction bases outside the gene matches: 5. The CDR3 has 14 residues. CDR3 nucleotide sequence: TGTGCCAGCTTTACGACAGGGAGCAATCAGCCCCAGCATTTT. Amino acids: CASFTTGSNQPQHF.

V and J are TRBV3-1 (or the pseudogene TRBV3-2) and TRBJ2-2; maybe TRBD2 (5 bases). Germline V CDR1 and CDR2: LGHDT, YNNKEL (reference sequence). The V and J ends lost 4 bases and 6 bases respectively, with 9 bases between them. CDR3 length: 13 residues. The CDR3 loop is CASSLLESGELFF. The CDR3 region has the DNA TGTGCCAGCAGCCTACTAGAATCCGGGGAGCTGTTTTTT.

The chain is built from TRBV14 and TRBJ2-1, with a weak D call TRBD1 (6 bases). Looked up from germline, CDR1 is SGHDN and CDR2 is FVKESK. The V end lost 3 bases, the J end lost 5 bases, and 11 bases lay between the germline ends. The length of the CDR3 is 14 residues. DNA of the CDR3: TGTGCCAGCAGCCAGGGGGCTCTGGACAATGAGCAGTTCTTC. Protein product: CASSQGALDNEQFF.

This clone has at least ten counts. V usage is TRBV28 and J usage is TRBJ2-2; 8 nucleotides agree with TRBD1. Germline V gene sequence: CDR1 MDHEN, CDR2 SYDVKM. The length of the CDR3 is 17 residues. V was clipped by 11 bases and J by 0 bases; unmatched bases: 14. The CDR3 sequence is CAPTTGAMLANTGELFF. In nucleotides, the CDR3 is TGTGCCCCCACGACAGGGGCTATGCTCGCGAACACCGGGGAGCTGTTTTTT.

This clone was observed a single time. The chain links TRBV7-3 to TRBJ1-5; D gene unclear. The CDR3 sequence is 13 residues long. V was shortened by 3 bases and J by 9 bases, with 12 bases between the two germline ends. Germline V gene lookup returns CDR1 SGHTA and CDR2 FQGTGA. CDR3 in amino acids: CASSFGPDRPQHF. The CDR3 bases are TGTGCCAGCAGCTTCGGTCCTGATCGGCCCCAGCATTTT.

The genes are TRBV7-6 and TRBJ2-5, with 11 bases fitting TRBD2. V dropped 6 bases and J dropped 1; count of bases not matched to a gene: 13. CDR1 is SGHVS, CDR2 FNYEAQ, per germline. The length of the CDR3 is 18 residues. Here the CDR3 reads CASSSIAGGPGLQETQYF. The CDR3 DNA sequence: TGTGCCAGCAGTTCTATAGCGGGAGGGCCAGGCCTCCAAGAGACCCAGTACTTC.

This clone was picked up a small number of times. This specimen includes other DNA sequences encoding the same CDR3. The chain employs TRBV27 and TRBJ2-7; D uncertain. CDR1 is MNHEY and CDR2 is SMNVEV in the germline V gene (reference sequence). The CDR3 runs 13 residues. V was shortened by 3 bases and J by 2 bases, with 8 bases between the two germline ends. CDR3 nucleotides: TGTGCCAGCAGTTTGGGCAGGACCTACGAGCAGTACTTC. Translation gives CASSLGRTYEQYF.

This chain joins TRBV7-3 and TRBJ2-3, with 11 nucleotides matching TRBD2. CDR1 and CDR2 from the germline V gene are SGHTA and FQGTGA. Trimming cost V 4 bases and J 5 bases; bases outside gene matches: 5. The CDR3 consists of 15 residues. CDR3 residues: CASSSSGTSGDTQYF. CDR3 bases: TGTGCCAGCAGCTCGTCCGGGACTAGCGGAGATACGCAGTATTTT.

The chain uses TRBV9 and TRBJ1-2; maybe TRBD1 (5 bases). Germline V gene lookup returns CDR1 SGDLS and CDR2 YYNGEE. The CDR3 consists of 15 residues. Between the trimmed V and J ends, which lost 0 bases and 2 bases, there was a span of 11 bases. The CDR3 DNA is TGTGCCAGCAGCGTAGCAGGGATCCCAAACTATGGCTACACCTTC. Its translation is CASSVAGIPNYGYTF.

The chain carries TRBV7-2 and TRBJ2-7; TRBD2 is a possible D gene (6 bases). CDR3 length: 15 residues. V shed 5 bases and J shed 5 bases, with 19 bases lying between them. The V gene's germline CDR1 is SGHTA and CDR2 FQGNSA. CDR3 nucleotides: TGTGCCAGCAGCCTTTCCGGAGGGGCCGTCAACGAGCAGTACTTC. It codes for CASSLSGGAVNEQYF.

The J gene is TRBJ2-1, the V gene TRBV7-6, with D possibly TRBD1 on 5 matching bases. Trimming removed 5 bases at V and 8 bases at J, with 16 bases between. This CDR3 is built from 14 residues. CDR1 and CDR2 (germline): SGHVS, FNYEAQ. CDR3 DNA sequence: TGTGCCAGCAGCCGAAATGCAGGGTTCCATGAGCAGTTCTTC. Translated: CASSRNAGFHEQFF.